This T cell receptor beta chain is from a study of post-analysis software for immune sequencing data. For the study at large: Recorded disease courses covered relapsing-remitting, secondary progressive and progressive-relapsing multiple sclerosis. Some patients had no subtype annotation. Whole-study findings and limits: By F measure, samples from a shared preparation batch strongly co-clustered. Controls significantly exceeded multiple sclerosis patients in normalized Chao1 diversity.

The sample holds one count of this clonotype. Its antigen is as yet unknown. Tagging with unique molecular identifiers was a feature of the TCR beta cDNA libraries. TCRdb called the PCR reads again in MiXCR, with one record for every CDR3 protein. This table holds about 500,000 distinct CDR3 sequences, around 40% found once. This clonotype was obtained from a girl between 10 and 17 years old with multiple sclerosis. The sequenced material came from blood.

The CDR3 reads CSAQTAGPHEQYF. In nucleotides, the CDR3 is TGCAGTGCCCAGACTGCGGGCCCCCACGAGCAGTACTTC. The chain employs TRBV20-1 and TRBJ2-5; tentatively, D is TRBD2 (5 bases). TRBJ2-7 matches the DNA end more closely, so the J call is doubtful. Germline V gives CDR1 DFQATT, CDR2 SNEGSKA (reference sequence). This CDR3 region has 13 residues.